The 17 T cell receptor beta chains given below trace back to one sample, sequenced in a study of CD8 T cells in Susac syndrome. Roughly 0.5 to 1 ug RNA was reverse transcribed with random hexamers. TCRdb passed the immunoSEQ multiplex PCR reads through MiXCR, listing each CDR3 protein once. The sample lists 150,000 to 200,000 distinct CDR3 sequences; 90% to 95% were seen once. Sequencing input: CD4+ T cells from PBMCs. The receptor set was obtained from a human donor with Susac syndrome.

V gene TRBV20-1 combines with J gene TRBJ2-1; 10 nucleotides match TRBD2. The CDR3 is made up of 15 amino acids. J gave up 9 bases and V 3 bases, and 11 bases lay outside the gene matches. The V gene's germline CDR1 is DFQATT and CDR2 SNEGSKA (reference sequence). The DNA for the CDR3 is TGCAGTGCTAGTAGGCTAGCGGGGGCGGGCGGTGAGCAGTTCTTC. Its translation: CSASRLAGAGGEQFF.

This clonotype occurred once. The V call is TRBV9, the J call TRBJ1-2; tentative D call: TRBD1 (5 bases). Germline values: CDR1 SGDLS, CDR2 YYNGEE. The V gene lost 3 bases and the J gene lost 2 bases, with 14 bases spanning the gap. The CDR3 runs 15 residues. The CDR3 loop reads CASSAAGNSNYGYTF. The DNA of the CDR3 is TGTGCCAGCAGCGCAGCAGGGAACAGCAACTATGGCTACACCTTC. Combining the CDR3 with reference TRBV9 and TRBJ1-2 gives the whole variable domain DSGVTQTPKHLITATGQRVTLRCSPRSGDLSVYWYQQSLDQGLQFLIQYYNGEERAKGNILERFSAQQFPDLHSELNLSSLELGDSALYFCASSAAGNSNYGYTFGSGTRLTVV.

This clonotype appeared once. The V gene is TRBV3-1, the J gene TRBJ1-6; TRBD1 matches 7 bases. Looked up from germline, CDR1 is LGHDT and CDR2 is YNNKEL (reference sequence). The V and J ends lost 0 bases and 10 bases, in that order; junction bases with no gene match: 3. The length of the CDR3 is 14 residues. The CDR3 spells CASSQDRGGSPLHF. Here the CDR3 DNA reads TGTGCCAGCAGCCAAGACAGAGGGGGCTCACCCCTCCACTTT.

The J gene is TRBJ2-3, the V gene TRBV11-3; the D is unclear. Germline-derived CDR1 and CDR2 are SGHNT and YENEEA. V was shortened by 2 bases and J by 4 bases, with 13 bases between the two germline ends. CDR3 length: 15 amino acids. CDR3 nucleotides: TGTGCCAGCAGCTTAAGTATGAACAGCGCAGATACGCAGTATTTT. This codes for CASSLSMNSADTQYF.

This rearrangement joins TRBV5-4 to TRBJ2-6; D not certain. The CDR3 has 18 amino acids. Germline CDR1 reads SGHNT; CDR2 reads YYREEE (reference sequence). V dropped 0 bases and J dropped 0 bases, with 13 bases sitting between them. The CDR3 nucleotides are TGTGCCAGCAGCTTGGCGACCAGCTCCGACTCTGGGGCCAACGTCCTGACTTTC. This sequence encodes CASSLATSSDSGANVLTF.

This chain links TRBV4-3 with TRBJ1-5; 7 bases are shared with TRBD1. The CDR3 is made up of 15 amino acids. The germline CDR1 and CDR2 sequences are LGHNA and YSLEER. With 0 bases clipped from V and 2 bases from J, the junction kept 1 base outside the gene matches. The CDR3 DNA is TGCGCCAGCAGCCAAGAAGACAGGGGCAATCAGCCCCAGCATTTT. Amino acids: CASSQEDRGNQPQHF.

This clonotype was detected only a few times. The chain has TRBV6-5 and TRBJ2-3, with 7 nucleotides matching TRBD2. The ends lost 0 bases at V and 11 bases at J; junction bases unmatched: 11. CDR3 length: 15 residues. Per the germline V gene, CDR1 is MNHEY and CDR2 is SVGAGI. In DNA, the CDR3 is TGTGCCAGCAGTTACTCGAGGCTAGCGGATAGGAAGCAGTATTTT. Translating it yields CASSYSRLADRKQYF.

J is TRBJ2-3 and V is TRBV5-1; D perhaps matches TRBD2 (6 bases). From germline, CDR1 is SGHRS and CDR2 YFSETQ. The CDR3 consists of 13 residues. The V gene lost 6 bases and the J gene lost 7 bases, with 15 bases spanning the gap. This chain's CDR3 is CASKTEGTYTQYF. In nucleotides, the CDR3 is TGCGCCAGCAAAACGGAGGGGACCTATACGCAGTATTTT.

The V and J genes are TRBV3-1 and TRBJ1-6, with D unclear. Trimming shortened V by 0 bases and J by 14 bases, and 14 bases separated the two germline ends. CDR1 LGHDT and CDR2 YNNKEL come from the germline V gene (reference sequence). The CDR3 sequence is 14 residues long. As DNA, the CDR3 is TGTGCCAGCAGCCAAGATGGGCGCGGGCTCACCCTCCACTTT. This encodes CASSQDGRGLTLHF.

The rearrangement links TRBV28 to TRBJ2-1; D is possibly TRBD2 (5 bases). Trimming took off 6 bases at V and 1 base at J, with 13 bases between the two ends. This CDR3 contains 15 residues. Germline V lookup: CDR1 MDHEN, CDR2 SYDVKM. The CDR3 nucleotides read TGTGCCAGCAGCCCAGCGGACTGGTCCTACAATGAGCAGTTCTTC. Encoded protein: CASSPADWSYNEQFF. The whole variable domain, remainder taken from reference TRBV28 and TRBJ2-1, is DVKVTQSSRYLVKRTGEKVFLECVQDMDHENMFWYRQDPGLGLRLIYFSYDVKMKEKGDIPEGYSVSREKKERFSLILESASTNQTSMYLCASSPADWSYNEQFFGPGTRLTVL.

This chain joins TRBV5-1 and TRBJ2-7; the D gene could be TRBD1 or TRBD2 (5 bases each). The V gene lost 4 bases and the J gene lost 3 bases, with 14 bases spanning the gap. The CDR3 is 14 amino acids. From germline, CDR1 is SGHRS and CDR2 YFSETQ. The CDR3 nucleotides read TGCGCCAGCAGCACTGCCGGGACCCTCTACGAGCAGTACTTC. Protein product: CASSTAGTLYEQYF.

The V gene is TRBV12-3 or TRBV12-4, the J gene TRBJ1-1; D is unresolved. V dropped 8 bases and J dropped 0 bases, with 7 bases sitting between them. CDR3 length: 12 residues. CDR3 DNA: TGTGCCAGCCGATTCCTGAACACTGAAGCTTTCTTT. Translation gives CASRFLNTEAFF.

The V gene is TRBV6-1, the J gene TRBJ2-2; no reliable D call. Deletions cut 8 bases from V and 4 bases from J, with 14 bases between. Germline values: CDR1 MNHNS, CDR2 SASEGT. The CDR3 is 14 residues long. The CDR3 here is CASSDRLGTGELFF. CDR3 nucleotide sequence: TGTGCCAGCTCCGACCGCTTGGGCACCGGGGAGCTGTTTTTT.

This chain joins TRBV7-2 and TRBJ2-3; 8 bases match TRBD2. After removal of 1 base from V and 5 bases from J, the junction contained 5 bases not matched to a gene. CDR3 length: 15 amino acids. In germline, CDR1 is SGHTA, CDR2 FQGNSA. As DNA, the CDR3 is TGTGCCAGCAGCTTAGACGGGGGGGCGGGAGATACGCAGTATTTT. This sequence encodes CASSLDGGAGDTQYF.

The CDR3 DNA follows: TGCGCCAGCAGCACTAGGACAGGGGGGTACTACGAGCAGTACTTC. It yields the protein CASSTRTGGYYEQYF. The chain carries TRBV5-1 and TRBJ2-7, with 10 positions matching TRBD1. The length of the CDR3 is 15 residues. Trimming at V came to 4 bases and at J to 3 bases, leaving 7 bases not matched to a gene. Per germline, CDR1 SGHRS and CDR2 YFSETQ.

The rearrangement links TRBV14 to TRBJ2-1, with D hard to call. In germline, CDR1 is SGHDN, CDR2 FVKESK. V was shortened by 0 bases and J by 12 bases, with 12 bases between the two germline ends. The CDR3 is 13 amino acids. CDR3: CASSQERTRGQFF. CDR3 DNA sequence: TGTGCCAGCAGCCAAGAGCGAACCCGTGGGCAGTTCTTC. Supplemented by reference TRBV14 and TRBJ2-1, the full variable domain reads EAGVTQFPSHSVIEKGQTVTLRCDPISGHDNLYWYRRVMGKEIKFLLHFVKESKQDESGMPNNRFLAERTGGTYSTLKVQPAELEDSGVYFCASSQERTRGQFFGPGTRLTVL.

The rearrangement uses TRBV20-1 and TRBJ2-7; TRBD2 matches at 10 bases. Germline V CDR1 and CDR2: DFQATT, SNEGSKA (reference sequence). V dropped 6 bases and J dropped 3; count of bases not matched to a gene: 5. The CDR3 covers 13 residues. CDR3 in DNA: TGCAGTGCGAAGCGGGGGGGATTCTACGAGCAGTACTTC. Translation gives CSAKRGGFYEQYF.